This T cell receptor (beta chain) appears in the sequencing data of a study of persistence of HIV-infected CD4 T cells. Study-wide background: Blood samples, up to roughly 200 mL, came from multiple time points, except two leukapheresis donors sampled once.

Cells were stimulated with overlapping HIV-1 Gag 15-mer peptides. CD40L/CD69 double-negative CD45RO-high memory CD4+ T cells were collected. Sequencing used immunoSEQ version 4 in survey mode. The data were produced by immunoSEQ multiplex PCR, yet TCRdb's version contains in-frame clones alone and is incomplete. The sample holds 35,000 to 45,000 clones, under 90% seen once. Trimming cost V 2 bases and J 0 bases, with 2 bases left between them. The CDR3 sequence is 13 residues long. CDR1 is MDHEN, CDR2 SYDVKM, per germline. About this clone itself: Its antigen is currently unknown.

The J gene is TRBJ1-5, the V gene TRBV28, with no clear D. The TCR originated in an adult with HIV. The donor label of this sample is uncertain. Sequences were derived from cultured CD4+ T cells from PBMCs, sampled from a patient who received antiretroviral therapy. For the CDR3, the DNA is TGTGCCAGCAGTTTAGATAGCAATCAGCCCCAGCATTTT. The encoded protein is CASSLDSNQPQHF.